Shown below are 8 T cell receptor beta chains from a single sample sequenced in a study of blood T cell dynamics during melanoma immunotherapy. As for time point: pre-treatment baseline. Here immunoSEQ multiplex PCR was the method, and the copy in TCRdb shows in-frame clones only, minus some. This table has 9,500 to 10,000 clones, 70% to 90% appearing once. The source was blood, collected from a patient treated with checkpoint blockade. Receptors were obtained from a human donor with melanoma.

The chain couples TRBV10-3 to TRBJ1-2, with 7 bases lining up with TRBD1. The V gene's germline CDR1 is ENHRY and CDR2 SYGVKD. The CDR3 has 15 amino acids. The ends lost 5 bases at V and 0 bases at J; junction bases unmatched: 6. The CDR3 coding sequence is TGTGCCATCAGTACGAACAGGGGCGCTAACTATGGCTACACCTTC. Amino acids: CAISTNRGANYGYTF.

Only a few counts were recorded for this clone. The gene calls are TRBV11-3 and TRBJ1-5, with D perhaps TRBD1 (5 bases). The germline V and J ends were trimmed by 3 bases and 0 bases, with 21 bases remaining between them. The CDR3 consists of 19 residues. From germline, CDR1 is SGHNT and CDR2 YENEEA. CDR3 loop: CASSFVGPPGVYSNQPQHF. The CDR3 DNA sequence: TGTGCCAGCAGCTTTGTGGGACCCCCTGGGGTTTATAGCAATCAGCCCCAGCATTTT.

This clone came up once. This sample also contains other DNA sequences that code for the same CDR3. The genes are TRBV18 and TRBJ1-1; 7 bases map to TRBD1. This CDR3 spans 14 amino acids. Germline lookup yields CDR1 KGHSH and CDR2 LQKENI. The trim removed 6 bases at V and 0 bases at J, leaving 4 bases unmatched. CDR3 nucleotides: TGTGCCAGCTCGCCGGGACAGCTGAACACTGAAGCTTTCTTT. It specifies CASSPGQLNTEAFF.

A single count supports this clone. J is TRBJ1-2 and V is TRBV30; the D gene is possibly TRBD1 (5 bases). CDR3 length: 14 amino acids. With 1 base removed from V and 3 bases from J, the gap between germline ends came to 12 bases. Germline V gene sequence: CDR1 GTSNPN, CDR2 SVGIG (reference sequence). This CDR3 reads CAWSGDAADYGYTF. The CDR3 region has the DNA TGTGCCTGGAGTGGGGACGCCGCCGACTATGGCTACACCTTC.

The chain joins TRBV5-8 to TRBJ1-1; D is unclear. The CDR3 loop spans 15 amino acids. Germline values: CDR1 SGHTS, CDR2 YDEGEE. V lost 3 bases and J lost 5, with 17 bases in between. Written as DNA, the CDR3 is TGTGCCAGCAGCTACGGGGAGTACCCGGGGACTGAAGCTTTCTTT. Translation: CASSYGEYPGTEAFF.

The chain uses TRBV27 and TRBJ1-1; unclear D gene. Germline CDR1 MNHEY, CDR2 SMNVEV (reference sequence). V gave up 2 bases and J gave up 2 bases, with 9 bases separating them. The CDR3 length is 14 residues. Here the CDR3 DNA reads TGTGCCAGCAGTTTAGAGGATAGCAACACTGAAGCTTTCTTT. Translated: CASSLEDSNTEAFF.

This clone has a single count. J is TRBJ2-7 and V is TRBV28; no reliable D call. The ends were cut back, 5 bases at V and 5 bases at J, with 19 bases in the middle. The germline gives CDR1 MDHEN, CDR2 SYDVKM. The CDR3 loop spans 15 amino acids. CDR3 in DNA: TGTGCCAGCAGTCCAACAGAAAATTTGTTAAACGAGCAGTACTTC. Amino acid sequence: CASSPTENLLNEQYF.

The V call is TRBV28, the J call TRBJ1-6; D is unresolved. This CDR3 contains 16 residues. CDR1 and CDR2 from the germline V gene are MDHEN and SYDVKM. The germline V and J ends were trimmed by 4 bases and 8 bases, with 18 bases remaining between them. The CDR3 sequence is CASSSRKVLGDSPLHF. In nucleotides, the CDR3 is TGTGCCAGCAGTTCAAGAAAAGTATTAGGAGATTCACCCCTCCACTTT.